This is a list of T cell receptor beta chains from one sample in a study of T cell changes during pregnancy in multiple sclerosis. Sequencing used immunoSEQ multiplex PCR; TCRdb keeps in-frame clones, though not all of them. The sample lists some 100,000 clones, around nine tenths seen once, with more than 0.95% in the top ten. Sequencing was performed on peripheral blood, taken in the second trimester of pregnancy. These receptors were taken from a female donor with multiple sclerosis, enrolled in a pregnancy study. The CDR3 runs from the conserved cysteine through the conserved F or W. The D gene is left open where the match is weak.

TRBJ1-5	TRBV28	.	CASIQGGQGPYRPQHF
TRBJ1-1	TRBV10-3	.	CAISDLRQGSTEAFF
TRBJ2-2	TRBV11-3	.	CASSLSGTGELFF
TRBJ1-1	TRBV30	.	CAWTVPAGRRAFF
TRBJ2-1	TRBV2	TRBD2	CASRARTSALSYNEQFF
TRBJ2-2	TRBV5-5	TRBD1	CATYGTANTGELFF
TRBJ2-5	TRBV6-1	.	CASQMVDAVQETQYF
TRBJ1-2	TRBV5-6	.	CASSAGTSGYGYTF
TRBJ1-5	TRBV2	.	CASKKEPGGNQPQHF
TRBJ2-7	TRBV19	TRBD1	CASSMTTGLFTLEQYF
TRBJ1-1	TRBV7-2	TRBD1	CASSLLVARGRPEAFF
TRBJ2-3	TRBV7-3	TRBD1	CASSLAGTGVSDTQYF
TRBJ1-1	TRBV7-2	.	CASSSHRSYEAFF